What follows are 31 T cell receptor beta chains derived from one specimen sequenced in a study of a mutant IDH1 vaccine in newly diagnosed glioma. Data came from immunoSEQ multiplex PCR; TCRdb stores just in-frame clones and leaves some out. The table includes about 50,000 clones, less than 80% detected once. Regarding time point: week 35, safety follow-up. With topical imiquimod, each dose of the vaccine consisted of 300 ug of mutant IDH1 20-mer peptide. These receptors are not linked to any known antigen. Sequences were derived from PBMCs, sampled from a glioma patient whose treatment included an IDH1 peptide vaccine. The receptors here all came from a middle-aged man with glioma.

This clone has just a few counts. The genes are TRBV5-6 and TRBJ1-2; 9 positions match TRBD1. Germline-derived CDR1 and CDR2 are SGHDT and YYEEEE. J gave up 4 bases and V 1 base, and 2 bases lay outside the gene matches. This CDR3 contains 14 residues. CDR3 in amino acids: CASSLKDRGYGYTF. The CDR3 DNA is TGTGCCAGCAGCTTGAAGGACAGGGGCTATGGCTACACCTTC.

This rearrangement joins TRBV5-1 to TRBJ1-3; 9 positions agree with TRBD1. The V gene's germline CDR1 is SGHRS and CDR2 YFSETQ. CDR3 size: 15 residues. V shed 5 bases and J 4 bases; nucleotides not matched to a gene: 7. CDR3 DNA sequence: TGCGCCAGCAGGGACACAGGGGGCCCCGGAAACACCATATATTTT. This sequence encodes CASRDTGGPGNTIYF.

V usage is TRBV11-3 and J usage is TRBJ2-5; D is undetermined. Germline V lookup: CDR1 SGHNT, CDR2 YENEEA. The CDR3 extends over 13 amino acids. V was clipped by 4 bases and J by 3 bases, with 9 bases between them. The CDR3 is CASSSTLEETQYF. The CDR3 region has the DNA TGTGCCAGCAGCTCGACGTTGGAAGAGACCCAGTACTTC.

The V gene is TRBV19, the J gene TRBJ2-7, with TRBD2 as a possible D gene (6 bases). Germline CDR1 LNHDA, CDR2 SQIVND (reference sequence). The CDR3 has 13 residues. V lost 6 bases to trimming and J lost 2 bases, with 11 bases between them. The CDR3: CASSRLGTYEQYF. As DNA, the CDR3 is TGTGCCAGTAGCAGACTAGGAACCTACGAGCAGTACTTC.

The V and J genes are TRBV7-2 and TRBJ2-3; TRBD2 aligns across 10 bases. V lost 1 base to trimming and J lost 3 bases; unmatched junction nucleotides: 4. The CDR3 has 16 residues. Germline assignment: CDR1 SGHTA and CDR2 FQGNSA. CDR3 sequence: CASSLGASGRTDTQYF. In DNA, the CDR3 is TGTGCCAGCAGCTTAGGGGCTAGCGGGAGAACAGATACGCAGTATTTT.

CDR3 protein: CASSYTSGGPWGQFF. DNA of the CDR3: TGCGCCAGCAGCTACACTAGCGGGGGGCCCTGGGGGCAGTTCTTC. The chain uses TRBV5-1 and TRBJ2-1, with 12 bases that match TRBD2. V was pared by 3 bases and J by 12 bases, with 10 bases of the junction left unmatched. This CDR3 spans 15 amino acids. The germline gives CDR1 SGHRS, CDR2 YFSETQ. The whole variable domain, filled in from reference TRBV5-1 and TRBJ2-1, reads KAGVTQTPRYLIKTRGQQVTLSCSPISGHRSVSWYQQTPGQGLQFLFEYFSETQRNKGNFPGRFSGRQFSNSRSEMNVSTLELGDSALYLCASSYTSGGPWGQFFGPGTRLTVL.

The chain recombines TRBV6-1 with TRBJ2-2; 8 nucleotides align to TRBD1. The CDR3 contains 18 residues. The V gene's germline CDR1 is MNHNS and CDR2 SASEGT. Trimming took 4 bases from V and 6 from J; bases not matched to a gene: 16. The CDR3: CASSGTLGGRGLAGELFF. DNA for the CDR3: TGTGCCAGCAGTGGTACCCTCGGGGGCAGGGGGCTGGCCGGGGAGCTGTTTTTT.

The genes are TRBV18 and TRBJ1-5; unclear D gene. Germline V CDR1 and CDR2: KGHSH, LQKENI. With 3 bases removed from V and 9 bases from J, the gap between germline ends came to 9 bases. CDR3 length: 12 amino acids. The CDR3, as DNA: TGTGCCAGCTCACCTGGTGAGGGGCCCCAGCATTTT. Its translation is CASSPGEGPQHF.

This chain uses TRBV5-5 with TRBJ2-7; 7 bases align to TRBD1. The germline V gene encodes CDR1 SGHKS and CDR2 YYEKEE (reference sequence). Trimming at V came to 0 bases and at J to 4 bases, leaving 7 bases not matched to a gene. The CDR3 runs to 15 residues. CDR3 nucleotide sequence: TGTGCCAGCAGCTTGGGGCAGGGGGTGCGGTACGAGCAGTACTTC. This sequence encodes CASSLGQGVRYEQYF.

This clone was seen more than once but under ten times. V and J are TRBV28 and TRBJ2-5; TRBD1 agrees at 7 bases. The CDR3 is 15 amino acids. CDR1 MDHEN and CDR2 SYDVKM come from the germline V gene. Trimming removed 5 bases from V and 7 bases from J; junction bases left unmatched: 13. CDR3 DNA sequence: TGTGCCAGCAGTCCTGCCCGACAGGGATACGTGACCCAGTACTTC. Protein sequence: CASSPARQGYVTQYF.

The V and J genes are TRBV19 and TRBJ2-2; unclear D gene. Trimming pared 3 bases from V and 4 bases from J, leaving 18 bases between. Germline lookup yields CDR1 LNHDA and CDR2 SQIVND (reference sequence). This CDR3 is built from 17 residues. The CDR3 spells CASSIGLRLNSTGELFF. CDR3 coding DNA: TGTGCCAGTAGTATCGGCCTGCGGCTAAACTCCACCGGGGAGCTGTTTTTT.

The chain combines TRBV7-9 with TRBJ2-1; D is uncertain. The CDR3 spans 12 residues. Between the trimmed V and J ends, which lost 4 bases and 8 bases, there was a span of 9 bases. Germline assignment: CDR1 SEHNR and CDR2 FQNEAQ (reference sequence). CDR3 in amino acids: CASSSLHDEQFF. CDR3 bases: TGTGCCAGCAGCTCACTCCACGATGAGCAGTTCTTC.

This clone was counted between two and nine times. The chain couples TRBV7-9 to TRBJ1-1; D ambiguous. Trimming took off 2 bases at V and 5 bases at J, with 3 bases between the two ends. This CDR3 spans 11 amino acids. The germline V gene encodes CDR1 SEHNR and CDR2 FQNEAQ (reference sequence). The CDR3 region is CASSLLTEAFF. CDR3 nucleotide sequence: TGTGCCAGCAGCTTACTGACTGAAGCTTTCTTT.

The V gene is TRBV6-5, the J gene TRBJ2-7, with TRBD1 matching 11 bases. The length of the CDR3 is 14 residues. V dropped 7 bases and J dropped 3; count of bases not matched to a gene: 5. Germline assignment: CDR1 MNHEY and CDR2 SVGAGI. CDR3 sequence reads: CASTGTGGDYEQYF. CDR3 in DNA: TGTGCCAGCACCGGGACAGGGGGTGACTACGAGCAGTACTTC.

CDR3 residues: CAISEPGRVDTEAFF. The CDR3 DNA reads TGTGCCATCAGTGAGCCGGGAAGGGTTGACACTGAAGCTTTCTTT. V gene TRBV10-3 combines with J gene TRBJ1-1; D ambiguous. V was clipped by 2 bases and J by 3 bases, with 13 bases between them. This CDR3 is 15 amino acids long. Germline CDR1 and CDR2: ENHRY and SYGVKD.

CDR3 amino acids: CAWSPSNNEQFF. DNA of the CDR3: TGTGCCTGGAGTCCTTCTAACAATGAGCAGTTCTTC. The chain has TRBV30 and TRBJ2-1; D unclear. Germline CDR1 is GTSNPN and CDR2 is SVGIG (reference sequence). The CDR3 extends over 12 amino acids. With 2 bases removed from V and 5 bases from J, the gap between germline ends came to 7 bases.

The J gene is TRBJ1-5, the V gene TRBV30, with TRBD1 matching 7 bases. The CDR3 has 14 amino acids. The germline gives CDR1 GTSNPN, CDR2 SVGIG (reference sequence). V lost 0 bases, J lost 8 bases, and 7 bases stayed unmatched. CDR3 DNA: TGTGCCTGGAGTGTGACAGGGCCTGTGGAGCCCCAGCATTTT. Amino acid sequence: CAWSVTGPVEPQHF.

This clone was seen only a few times. The chain is built from TRBV19 and TRBJ1-1; D perhaps matches TRBD1 (5 bases). CDR3 length: 15 residues. Germline values: CDR1 LNHDA, CDR2 SQIVND (reference sequence). With 3 bases removed from V and 4 bases from J, the gap between germline ends came to 15 bases. For the CDR3, the DNA is TGTGCCAGTAGTATTCTCCCGGGGGAGGGCACTGAAGCTTTCTTT. This encodes CASSILPGEGTEAFF.

The chain carries TRBV5-1 and TRBJ2-1, with 9 bases lining up with TRBD2. This CDR3 region has 16 residues. V was pared by 0 bases and J by 4 bases, with 5 bases of the junction left unmatched. Germline V gene data show CDR1 as SGHRS and CDR2 as YFSETQ. CDR3 coding DNA: TGCGCCAGCAGCTTGGAAGAGCGGGAGGTTTACAATGAGCAGTTCTTC. It specifies CASSLEEREVYNEQFF.

This chain uses TRBV10-1 with TRBJ2-4; D is perhaps TRBD1 or TRBD2 (6 bases each). Germline CDR1 is WNHNN and CDR2 is SYGVQD (reference sequence). V was pared by 5 bases and J by 8 bases, with 13 bases between. The CDR3 runs 13 residues. The CDR3 DNA follows: TGCGCCAGCAGTACAGGGTGGGGGGACATTCAGTACTTC. Protein: CASSTGWGDIQYF.

The V gene is TRBV7-9, the J gene TRBJ1-2; TRBD1 matches at 9 bases. The germline V gene encodes CDR1 SEHNR and CDR2 FQNEAQ (reference sequence). After removal of 5 bases from V and 9 bases from J, the junction contained 10 bases not matched to a gene. This CDR3 spans 14 amino acids. The CDR3 sequence is CASSARQGGTSYTF. CDR3 nucleotide sequence: TGTGCCAGCAGCGCCCGACAGGGGGGAACGAGCTACACCTTC.

This clone came up once. The same CDR3 can be traced to other DNA sequences in this sample. The V and J genes are TRBV9 and TRBJ2-1; 7 bases are shared with TRBD2. CDR3 length: 17 residues. Germline CDR1 and CDR2: SGDLS and YYNGEE. The V segment lost 1 base and the J segment 6 bases; nucleotides outside the gene matches: 13. CDR3 nucleotide sequence: TGTGCCAGCAGCGTAAGGGGTGGGGCTAGCGGAAGCAATGAGCAGTTCTTC. Protein sequence: CASSVRGGASGSNEQFF.

The V call is TRBV18, the J call TRBJ1-5, with a weak D call TRBD1 (5 bases). Germline V CDR1 and CDR2: KGHSH, LQKENI. The CDR3 spans 13 residues. Trimming cost V 2 bases and J 7 bases, with 9 bases left between them. The CDR3, as DNA: TGTGCCAGCTCACCAGGGGGGAACCAGCCCCAGCATTTT. Translated: CASSPGGNQPQHF.

This clone was counted between two and nine times. The rearrangement links TRBV4-1 to TRBJ1-2; D unresolved. The CDR3 extends over 13 amino acids. The V end was cut by 1 base, the J end by 3 bases, with 6 bases between. CDR1 and CDR2 from the germline V gene are MGHRA and YSYEKL. CDR3 loop: CASSQVDHYGYTF. The CDR3 region has the DNA TGCGCCAGCAGCCAAGTTGATCACTATGGCTACACCTTC.

This sequence joins TRBV5-1 and TRBJ1-2; D is unresolved. The germline CDR1 and CDR2 sequences are SGHRS and YFSETQ. V lost 4 bases and J 8 bases, leaving 15 bases between the germline ends. This CDR3 has 13 amino acids. Here the CDR3 DNA reads TGCGCCAGCAGCCGGGCGATGGGCGAAGGCTACACCTTC. Residues: CASSRAMGEGYTF.

This clone was picked up one time. V is TRBV6-5 and J is TRBJ1-2; TRBD1 is a possible D gene (6 bases). Looked up from germline, CDR1 is MNHEY and CDR2 is SVGAGI. The CDR3 extends over 15 amino acids. Trimming cost V 0 bases and J 5 bases, with 13 bases left between them. The CDR3 here is CASSYSDGQGYGYTF. For the CDR3, the DNA is TGTGCCAGCAGTTACTCGGACGGGCAGGGGTATGGCTACACCTTC.

The chain has TRBV10-3 and TRBJ2-3; D not certain. Germline CDR1 reads ENHRY; CDR2 reads SYGVKD. The CDR3 is made up of 15 amino acids. V was trimmed by 4 bases and J by 2 bases, leaving 13 bases between them. This CDR3 reads CAISVGGGDTDTQYF. For the CDR3, the DNA is TGTGCCATCAGTGTCGGCGGTGGGGACACAGATACGCAGTATTTT.

This chain connects TRBV7-8 to TRBJ2-7; TRBD2 matches 14 bases. V shed 5 bases, J shed 5 bases, and the junction held 5 bases outside the gene matches. CDR1 is SGHVS, CDR2 FQNEAQ, per germline. The CDR3 loop spans 15 amino acids. The CDR3 nucleotides read TGTGCCAGCAGCCCCGGGACTAGCGGGAGAGACGAGCAGTACGTC. Protein sequence: CASSPGTSGRDEQYV.

The genes are TRBV27 and TRBJ1-1; D possibly corresponds to TRBD1 (5 bases). The CDR3 spans 14 residues. The V end was cut by 2 bases, the J end by 6 bases, with 13 bases between. Germline assignment: CDR1 MNHEY and CDR2 SMNVEV (reference sequence). The CDR3 loop reads CASSLARWGSEAFF. The DNA of the CDR3 is TGTGCCAGCAGTTTAGCCCGCTGGGGGTCTGAAGCTTTCTTT.

This clone appeared a single time. The rearrangement joins TRBV5-1 to TRBJ1-3; 9 bases fit TRBD1. V lost 5 bases and J lost 4; bases outside the gene matches: 13. Germline CDR1 reads SGHRS; CDR2 reads YFSETQ. The CDR3 contains 17 residues. In DNA form, the CDR3 reads TGCGCCAGCAGTTCCTCGGACAGGGGCTTTGAGGGAAACACCATATATTTT. This translates into CASSSSDRGFEGNTIYF.

Only a few counts were recorded for this clone. The chain carries TRBV29-1 and TRBJ1-1; D is uncertain. Trimming pared 4 bases from V and 7 bases from J, leaving 10 bases between. The germline V gene has CDR1 SQVTM and CDR2 ANQGSEA. The CDR3 consists of 11 residues. As DNA, the CDR3 is TGCAGCGTTGTTTTTCTCGGTGAAGCTTTCTTT. It is translated as CSVVFLGEAFF.